This TCR beta chain comes out of a study of blood T cells in healthy people across ages. General study findings and limits: Long-lived donors had more naive CD4+ cells and higher diversity than aged donors.

V gave up 4 bases and J gave up 8 bases, with 12 bases separating them. CDR3 size: 13 residues. A sample-barcoded 5' primer and a J-beta primer mix were used in a second PCR of roughly 6 to 12 cycles. Via MiXCR, TCRdb re-called the 5' RACE reads, giving one row per CDR3 protein. The data contain about 1.8 million distinct CDR3 sequences, 40% to 55% of them singletons. This clonotype appeared a few times. Its target is unknown. Researchers report isolating at least 7 million PBMCs per sample. The chain joins TRBV12-3 or TRBV12-4 to TRBJ2-1, with D possibly being TRBD2 (5 bases). This receptor was taken from a woman between 40 and 55 years old in good health. What was sequenced was blood. This CDR3 reads CASSSVAGDEQFF. CDR3 DNA sequence: TGTGCCAGCAGTTCTGTGGCGGGCGATGAGCAGTTCTTC.